One and the same sample provided the 18 T cell receptor beta chains below, sequenced in a study of early T cells in non-severe SARS-CoV-2 infection. TCRdb used MiXCR to reprocess the 5' RACE reads, holding one entry per CDR3 protein. The sample consists of more than 25,000 distinct CDR3 sequences, roughly 5.4% of them appearing once. The specimen sequenced was whole blood. These receptors were taken from an adult who was a healthcare worker with PCR-confirmed SARS-CoV-2 infection or an uninfected control (not recorded which).

This chain connects TRBV7-9 to TRBJ1-2; 7 bases are a match to TRBD1. J lost 8 bases, V lost 5 bases, and 8 bases had no gene match. The CDR3 covers 13 residues. CDR1 and CDR2 (germline): SEHNR, FQNEAQ (reference sequence). This chain's CDR3 is CASSPTGSQGYTF. The CDR3 coding sequence is TGTGCCAGCAGCCCGACAGGGAGCCAGGGCTACACCTTC.

The table lists this clonotype with many counts. The chain is built from TRBV12-3 or TRBV12-4 and TRBJ2-1; D gene uncertain. The V end lost 6 bases, the J end lost 10 bases, and 19 bases lay between the germline ends. This CDR3 has 14 amino acids. The CDR3 DNA reads as TGTGCCAGCAGCCCCTTGCCCCCACGCGGCGAGCAGTTCTTC. Residues: CASSPLPPRGEQFF.

This clonotype was picked up many times. The V gene is TRBV12-3 or TRBV12-4, the J gene TRBJ2-3; a weak D match, TRBD1 (6 bases). The CDR3 loop spans 14 amino acids. Trimming cost V 6 bases and J 6 bases, with 16 bases left between them. CDR3 bases: TGTGCCAGCAGAGTACAGGGTCATTCGGATACGCAGTATTTT. This codes for CASRVQGHSDTQYF.

Only a few counts were recorded for this clonotype. The chain uses TRBV11-2 and TRBJ2-7; D is uncertain. This CDR3 is 16 amino acids long. Germline V gene lookup returns CDR1 SGHAT and CDR2 FQNNGV. V lost 1 base and J 4 bases, leaving 17 bases between the germline ends. The CDR3 DNA sequence: TGTGCCAGCAGCTTAGGACCGGGCCCACCTGGGTACGAGCAGTACTTC. Protein product: CASSLGPGPPGYEQYF.

Ten or more counts support this clonotype. The J gene is TRBJ1-5, the V gene TRBV7-2; a weak D match, TRBD1 (5 bases). The CDR3 is made up of 14 amino acids. Germline V gene sequence: CDR1 SGHTA, CDR2 FQGNSA. The V and J ends lost 3 bases and 2 bases respectively, with 8 bases between them. Here the CDR3 DNA reads TGTGCCAGCAGCTTTGGCAGGGGCAATCAGCCCCAGCATTTT. Translating it yields CASSFGRGNQPQHF.

Notes on this clonotype: Possible read error: a much larger clone is one base away. The chain has TRBV6-2 or TRBV6-3 and TRBJ2-1; 9 bases align to TRBD1. This CDR3 is built from 15 residues. Per germline, CDR1 MNHEY and CDR2 SVGEGT. Trimming took 4 bases from V and 5 from J; bases not matched to a gene: 6. As DNA, the CDR3 is TGTGCCAGCAGTTCCTCGGGACAGGGAAACAATGAGCAGTTCTTC. It yields the protein CASSSSGQGNNEQFF.

This clonotype was counted at least ten times. The rearrangement uses TRBV4-3 and TRBJ2-7, with D possibly TRBD2 on 5 matching bases. The CDR3 extends over 14 amino acids. Trimming took 0 bases from V and 1 from J, leaving 7 bases between them. From germline, CDR1 is LGHNA and CDR2 YSLEER. CDR3: CASSQDRESYEQYF. The CDR3 DNA reads TGCGCCAGCAGCCAAGATAGGGAGTCCTACGAGCAGTACTTC.

At least ten counts were recorded for this clonotype. The chain employs TRBV30 and TRBJ2-7, with D tentatively TRBD1 (5 bases). Germline loops: CDR1 GTSNPN, CDR2 SVGIG (reference sequence). V was trimmed by 4 bases and J by 5 bases, leaving 9 bases between them. The CDR3 is 11 residues long. CDR3 sequence: CAWNRLDEQYF. DNA of the CDR3: TGTGCCTGGAACAGGTTGGACGAGCAGTACTTC. Complete variable domain (other parts from reference TRBV30 and TRBJ2-7): SQTIHQWPATLVQPVGSPLSLECTVEGTSNPNLYWYRQAAGRGLQLLFYSVGIGQISSEVPQNLSASRPQDRQFILSSKKLLLSDSGFYLCAWNRLDEQYFGPGTRLTVT.

This clonotype was detected many times. The J gene is TRBJ2-3, the V gene TRBV12-3 or TRBV12-4; TRBD2 aligns across 8 bases. The CDR3 has 14 amino acids. The trim removed 5 bases at V and 3 bases at J, leaving 4 bases unmatched. The CDR3 here is CASSPSGSTDTQYF. The CDR3 nucleotides read TGTGCCAGCAGTCCCAGCGGGAGTACAGATACGCAGTATTTT.

Many counts were recorded for this clonotype. The chain links TRBV11-3 to TRBJ2-1; D unresolved. The CDR3 loop spans 15 amino acids. V lost 0 bases and J 3 bases, leaving 9 bases between the germline ends. Per the germline V gene, CDR1 is SGHNT and CDR2 is YENEEA. CDR3 nucleotides: TGTGCCAGCAGCTTAGATCAAGGGTTCTACAATGAGCAGTTCTTC. It codes for CASSLDQGFYNEQFF.

The rearrangement links TRBV20-1 to TRBJ2-2, with 13 bases aligning to TRBD2. The CDR3 has 19 amino acids. J gave up 7 bases and V 5 bases, and 19 bases lay outside the gene matches. Germline V lookup: CDR1 DFQATT, CDR2 SNEGSKA (reference sequence). The CDR3 sequence: CSAPDSARGLAGVSGELFF. CDR3 in DNA: TGCAGTGCTCCGGACTCCGCTCGAGGACTAGCGGGAGTCAGCGGGGAGCTGTTTTTT.

Ten or more counts support this clonotype. The rearrangement uses TRBV5-8 and TRBJ1-5; D is possibly TRBD1 (5 bases). This CDR3 has 15 amino acids. Germline CDR1 is SGHTS and CDR2 is YDEGEE. V was trimmed by 4 bases and J by 3 bases, leaving 14 bases between them. The CDR3: CASSAGWGLNQPQHF. CDR3 nucleotides: TGTGCCAGCAGCGCGGGATGGGGACTCAATCAGCCCCAGCATTTT.

In nucleotides, the CDR3 is TGCGCCAGCAGCCAAGTAACAGGGGGCTTACTTAACAATCAGCCCCAGCATTTT. As protein: CASSQVTGGLLNNQPQHF. V gene TRBV4-1 combines with J gene TRBJ1-5, with 9 bases fitting TRBD1. Germline V gives CDR1 MGHRA, CDR2 YSYEKL. Germline trimming cut 1 base from V and 3 bases from J; bases unmatched to any gene: 10. This CDR3 region has 18 residues.

This clonotype has a count of ten or more. The V call is TRBV13, the J call TRBJ2-1; D remains unclear. CDR3 length: 12 residues. The V end was cut by 2 bases, the J end by 11 bases, with 10 bases between. Germline V CDR1 and CDR2: PRHDT, FYEKMQ (reference sequence). The CDR3 DNA is TGTGCCAGCAGCTTACCAGGCGAGCAGCAGTTCTTC. Translating gives CASSLPGEQQFF.

This clonotype was detected many times. The rearrangement links TRBV5-6 to TRBJ2-7; 12 bases line up with TRBD2. Germline V gives CDR1 SGHDT, CDR2 YYEEEE. This CDR3 is 17 amino acids long. J lost 4 bases, V lost 0 bases, and 8 bases had no gene match. This CDR3 is CASSLAASGRVVYEQYF. The DNA of the CDR3 is TGTGCCAGCAGCTTGGCTGCTAGCGGGAGGGTAGTATACGAGCAGTACTTC.

As concerns this clonotype: A read error may be the cause here, since a much bigger clone is one base away. This chain links TRBV27 with TRBJ2-1, with 9 bases that match TRBD2. The length of the CDR3 is 16 residues. In germline, CDR1 is MNHEY, CDR2 SMNVEV (reference sequence). The CDR3 spells CASSPLAGSSYNGQFF. The CDR3 coding sequence is TGTGCCAGCAGTCCCCTAGCGGGAAGCTCCTACAATGGGCAGTTCTTC.

This clonotype has a count of ten or more. This chain connects TRBV20-1 to TRBJ2-2, with D uncertain. The CDR3 sequence is 12 residues long. Germline V gives CDR1 DFQATT, CDR2 SNEGSKA (reference sequence). The V gene lost 2 bases and the J gene lost 2 bases, with 3 bases spanning the gap. CDR3 nucleotide sequence: TGCAGTGCTAGATTTAACACCGGGGAGCTGTTTTTT. As protein: CSARFNTGELFF.

This clonotype was seen repeatedly, ten times or more. The chain uses TRBV6-5 and TRBJ2-7, with 8 bases fitting TRBD1. The V gene's germline CDR1 is MNHEY and CDR2 SVGAGI. CDR3 size: 12 residues. The V and J ends lost 8 bases and 4 bases, in that order; junction bases with no gene match: 4. DNA for the CDR3: TGTGCCAGCCAGACAGGGGAGTACGAGCAGTACTTC. This encodes CASQTGEYEQYF.